The TCR beta chain under discussion was sequenced for a study of Ad26.COV2.S vaccination and SARS-CoV-2 variants. As for the study in general: COV1001, an Ad26.COV2.S trial, supplied this vaccine-arm donor. Ad26.COV2.S shots went into the muscle once or twice, 56 days apart.

Treatment in this sample: around 19 received Ad26.COV2.S at low or high dose, single or two shots; about five received placebo; per-sample allocation not given. Samples came from day 63 after the first vaccine or placebo injection. An 18-55-year-old adult in Boston served as donor. This clone was picked up a small number of times. Its antigen is unknown. General study points: Compared with placebo recipients, vaccine recipients had higher spike-specific TCR breadth.

The CDR3 consists of 14 residues. CDR1 and CDR2 from the germline V gene are LGHNA and YSLEER. Trimming cost V 3 bases and J 7 bases; bases outside gene matches: 6. Repertoires were generated with immunoSEQ multiplex PCR, while TCRdb's copy carries only in-frame clones and drops some. The sample yields roughly 380,000 clones, roughly 91% seen once. The specimen was peripheral blood, collected in a trial of Ad26.COV2.S vaccine versus placebo. The receptor comes from a person aged 18-60 years who received the Ad26.COV2.S COVID-19 vaccine or a placebo. V and J are TRBV4-3 and TRBJ1-1; TRBD1 matches 9 bases. CDR3 protein: CASSHRDRENEAFF. CDR3 DNA sequence: TGCGCCAGCAGCCACCGGGACAGGGAAAATGAAGCTTTCTTT.